Detailed here is one TCR beta chain. Its antigen is unknown. Within one base of it there is no much larger clone, and no base qualities were kept. TCRbeta CDR3 regions were amplified from genomic DNA by means of the immunoSEQ Assay, a bias-controlled multiplex PCR. The published analysis was carried out like this. The number of nucleated cells in each sample was estimated from the amplification of reference gene primers within the assay. To quantify the absolute abundance of each unique TCRbeta CDR3 rearrangement, sequence reads were collapsed and filtered. For each sample, productive Simpson clonality was calculated as the square root of Simpson's diversity index over productive rearrangements. TCRdb took this table from immuneACCESS and kept in-frame rearrangements with V and J called. Such tables lack part of the clones; where checked against another copy, unresolved V genes explain under half of the gap, and the rest is unexplained. The DNA gave D and trimming, while V, J and clone size come from that table. For this sample the table gives about 230,000 clones, of which roughly four fifths were detected only once. The ten biggest clones cover 1.8% of the sample.

This specimen belongs to a study of blood T cell repertoires in COVID-19 (dated by TCRdb to the early 2020s). Regarding the complete study: Collaborator samples came from the United States, Italy and Spain and covered acute and convalescent phases of COVID-19. The material from the prospective study consisted of cDNA or gDNA derived from T cells, B-cell-depleted T cells, or PBMCs. Subjects who had been exposed to COVID-19, were actively infected with it, or had recovered from it provided the deeply sampled blood TCRbeta repertoires that made up the dataset. The repertoires were released in a freely available public database meant as a resource for research on the immune response to SARS-CoV-2. The samples were drawn from two sources: the first 160 participants of the ongoing ImmuneRACE study, and 1,000 to 1,500 subjects contributed by 6 global collaborators. Sample metadata almost always included a de-identified subject ID, COVID-19 status, age in years and sex. Where available, HLA class I and class II types were obtained from metadata supplied by the sample provider rather than from assay-based typing. Results the study describes overall, beyond this receptor: The amount of clinical and demographic metadata varied by source and participant and was provided uncurated.

CDR3 length: 15 amino acids, cysteine to phenylalanine. Only CDR3 DNA is held: 45 bases, read in frame from base 1. Trimming leaves V shorter by 5 bases and J shorter by 0 bases, with the junction holding 4 bases beyond the gene matches. CDR1 SGHVS and CDR2 FQNEAQ were looked up in the germline V gene. Participants in the prospective study were aged about 18 to 95 years, lived in 24 United States geographic areas, and enrolled through a virtual design. In the prospective study, participants were assigned to cohorts based on the clinical history participants reported in a screening survey and a study questionnaire. Recovered participants in ImmuneRACE Cohort 3 were defined as having two consecutive negative NP/OP PCR tests, clearance from a healthcare professional, or resolution of symptoms. Each participant in the prospective study had whole blood, serum and a nasopharyngeal or oropharyngeal swab collected by mobile phlebotomists. Prospective study participants could optionally give additional blood draws and questionnaires over an approximately two-month period. Before DNA extraction, blood samples from the prospective study were shipped at room temperature or frozen.

Recombination connected TRBV7-8 to TRBJ2-1; 7 central nucleotides agree with TRBD2. Sequencing was carried out using PBMCs or T cells enriched from blood (not recorded which). The TCR was taken from a man aged 60-69 years who had recovered from COVID-19. The DNA is TGTGCCAGCAGCGGCGGGGGTTTCTCCTACAATGAGCAGTTCTTC. Its translation reads: CASSGGGFSYNEQFF.